The subject of this entry is one T cell receptor (beta chain). These data originate in a study of blood T cell repertoires in COVID-19. The wider study: The United States, Italy and Spain provided the acute and convalescent COVID-19 samples. The cDNA or gDNA used as material had been derived from T cells, B-cell-depleted T cells, or PBMCs.

This CDR3 region has 18 residues. Per the germline V gene, CDR1 is LGHNA and CDR2 is YNFKEQ. V shed 0 bases, J shed 6 bases, and the junction held 10 bases outside the gene matches. Source study methods: Cell counts per sample came from amplifying reference gene primers. TCRdb's table, derived via immunoSEQ multiplex PCR, lists solely in-frame clones and lacks some. The V and J calls and the clone size are those of that table, but D and trimming were determined from the DNA. The sample shows under 300,000 clones, approximately 83% of them seen only once. Sequencing was performed on peripheral blood. The TCR originated in a human donor in a cohort sampled during active COVID-19. The chain employs TRBV4-2 and TRBJ2-3, with 12 nucleotides matching TRBD2. This CDR3 reads CASSQEPRLAGEWDTQYF. CDR3 nucleotides: TGTGCCAGCAGCCAAGAACCCCGACTAGCGGGAGAGTGGGATACGCAGTATTTT.